What follows are 11 T cell receptor beta chains derived from one specimen sequenced in a study of T-cell memory formation after mild COVID-19. TCRdb re-called the 5' RACE reads through MiXCR, storing one row per CDR3 protein. The sample includes some 120,000 distinct CDR3 sequences, approximately 6.2% of them seen just once. Source material: PBMCs or a T cell subset sorted from them (not recorded which). The source is an adult woman who had mild COVID-19 (a few samples of this study predate the infection). Cell type and time point are not known.

The CDR3 protein is CASSLGQVSTDTQYF. CDR3 coding DNA: TGTGCCAGCAGCTTGGGACAGGTTAGCACAGATACGCAGTATTTT. V usage is TRBV5-4 and J usage is TRBJ2-3; perhaps TRBD1 as D (6 bases). The CDR3 is 15 amino acids. The ends were cut back, 0 bases at V and 0 bases at J, with 8 bases in the middle. Germline V gene lookup returns CDR1 SGHNT and CDR2 YYREEE (reference sequence).

This clonotype was detected many times. CDR3 amino acids: CASSLAGRTDTQYF. CDR3 nucleotides: TGTGCCAGCAGTCTAGCGGGAAGGACAGATACGCAGTATTTT. The chain uses TRBV7-9 and TRBJ2-3, with 9 bases lining up with TRBD2. This CDR3 spans 14 amino acids. V was clipped by 6 bases and J by 3 bases; unmatched bases: 4. Per germline, CDR1 SEHNR and CDR2 FQNEAQ (reference sequence).

This clonotype has just a few counts. V is TRBV29-1 and J is TRBJ1-1, with D tentatively TRBD1 (6 bases). This CDR3 has 13 residues. Germline values: CDR1 SQVTM, CDR2 ANQGSEA. Trimming cost V 4 bases and J 3 bases, with 12 bases left between them. The CDR3 sequence is CSVVQGSYTEAFF. For the CDR3, the DNA is TGCAGCGTTGTTCAGGGGTCTTACACTGAAGCTTTCTTT.

This clonotype was detected only a few times. This chain links TRBV23-1 with TRBJ1-2; 7 bases fit TRBD1. TRBV23-1 is sorted into the ORF group, with uncertain function. The CDR3 is 18 amino acids. V dropped 2 bases and J dropped 4; count of bases not matched to a gene: 16. The CDR3 DNA reads as TGCGCCAGCAGTCAACAATTAGACAGGGCTACTTACTCCTATGGCTACACCTTC. This codes for CASSQQLDRATYSYGYTF.

In this sample, this clonotype turned up a few times. CDR3 amino acids: CSAREGLAASYNEQFF. The CDR3 coding sequence is TGCAGTGCTAGAGAGGGACTAGCGGCCTCCTACAATGAGCAGTTCTTC. The chain joins TRBV20-1 to TRBJ2-1, with 11 bases lining up with TRBD2. The CDR3 runs 16 residues. Germline values: CDR1 DFQATT, CDR2 SNEGSKA (reference sequence). The V segment lost 0 bases and the J segment 0 bases; nucleotides outside the gene matches: 1.

The V gene is TRBV11-2, the J gene TRBJ1-1, with a tentative D call TRBD1 (5 bases). From germline, CDR1 is SGHAT and CDR2 FQNNGV. The CDR3 totals 14 residues. Trimming took 4 bases from V and 10 from J, leaving 19 bases between them. CDR3 DNA sequence: TGTGCCAGCAGCTCCCCTGCGGGGCAGGGCATAGCTTTCTTT. Its protein product is CASSSPAGQGIAFF. Full variable domain (remainder filled in from reference TRBV11-2 and TRBJ1-1): EAGVAQSPRYKIIEKRQSVAFWCNPISGHATLYWYQQILGQGPKLLIQFQNNGVVDDSQLPKDRFSAERLKGVDSTLKIQPAKLEDSAVYLCASSSPAGQGIAFFGQGTRLTVV.

There are many counts of this clonotype. V usage is TRBV27 and J usage is TRBJ1-5; 7 bases match TRBD1. V dropped 2 bases and J dropped 7; count of bases not matched to a gene: 5. The CDR3 is made up of 14 amino acids. Germline-derived CDR1 and CDR2 are MNHEY and SMNVEV (reference sequence). Here the CDR3 DNA reads TGTGCCAGCAGTTTAGACAGGGTCGGCCAGCCCCAGCATTTT. Translating it yields CASSLDRVGQPQHF.

J is TRBJ1-6 and V is TRBV3-1; D is undetermined. The CDR3 has 17 residues. The germline gives CDR1 LGHDT, CDR2 YNNKEL (reference sequence). Trimming stripped 0 bases from V and 7 bases from J, with 16 bases between. In nucleotides, the CDR3 is TGTGCCAGCAGCCAAGAAACCTGGATTAGTCGGAATTCACCCCTCCACTTT. Its protein product is CASSQETWISRNSPLHF.

The rearrangement uses TRBV5-1 and TRBJ2-5; 10 bases align to TRBD2. The CDR3 is 17 amino acids. Germline CDR1 reads SGHRS; CDR2 reads YFSETQ. Losses at the gene ends were 0 bases for V and 3 bases for J; bases not matched to a gene: 8. The CDR3 loop is CASSLAVLAGVKETQYF. CDR3 coding DNA: TGCGCCAGCAGCTTGGCCGTCCTAGCGGGAGTAAAAGAGACCCAGTACTTC. Full variable domain (outside the CDR3, taken from reference TRBV5-1 and TRBJ2-5): KAGVTQTPRYLIKTRGQQVTLSCSPISGHRSVSWYQQTPGQGLQFLFEYFSETQRNKGNFPGRFSGRQFSNSRSEMNVSTLELGDSALYLCASSLAVLAGVKETQYFGPGTRLLVL.

This clonotype was seen many times. The chain recombines TRBV2 with TRBJ2-1; TRBD1 is a possible D gene (5 bases). The ends were cut back, 5 bases at V and 2 bases at J, with 13 bases in the middle. CDR3 length: 15 residues. The germline gives CDR1 SNHLY, CDR2 FYNNEI. The CDR3 reads CASSSQVKTYNEQFF. The CDR3 DNA is TGTGCCAGCAGTTCACAGGTTAAAACCTACAATGAGCAGTTCTTC.

The table lists this clonotype with a few counts. The J gene is TRBJ2-5, the V gene TRBV7-3, with no clear D. Trimming took 3 bases from V and 3 from J, leaving 14 bases between them. CDR3 length: 15 amino acids. Germline-derived CDR1 and CDR2 are SGHTA and FQGTGA. CDR3 sequence (DNA): TGTGCCAGCAGCTTCGGTTTGGGCCGGGAAGAGACCCAGTACTTC. As protein: CASSFGLGREETQYF.